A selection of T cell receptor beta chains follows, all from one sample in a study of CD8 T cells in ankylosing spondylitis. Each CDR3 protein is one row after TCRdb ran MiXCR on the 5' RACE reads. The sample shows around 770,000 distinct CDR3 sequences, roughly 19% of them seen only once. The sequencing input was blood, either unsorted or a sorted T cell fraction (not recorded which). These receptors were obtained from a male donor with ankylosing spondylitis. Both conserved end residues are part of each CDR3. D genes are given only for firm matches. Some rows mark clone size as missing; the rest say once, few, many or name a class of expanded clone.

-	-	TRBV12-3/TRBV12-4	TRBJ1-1	TGTGCCAGCAGCCCCCCTGGAGGGCGGACTGAAGCTTTCTTT	CASSPPGGRTEAFF
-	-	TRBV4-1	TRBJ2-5	TGCGCCAGCAGCCAAGATCGGGTGGAGGGGGCAAGGGAAGAGACCCAGTACTTC	CASSQDRVEGAREETQYF
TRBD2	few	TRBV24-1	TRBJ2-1	TGTGCCACCAGTGATCGAAGACTAGCGGGAGGGACCTACAATGAGCAGTTCTTC	CATSDRRLAGGTYNEQFF
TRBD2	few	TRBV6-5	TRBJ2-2	TGTGCCAGCAGTTTCCGGACTAGCGGGAGGCAGAACACCGGGGAGCTGTTTTTT	CASSFRTSGRQNTGELFF
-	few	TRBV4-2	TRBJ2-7	TGTGCCAGCAGCCAAGATCTGGTAGCGGATACCTACGAGCAGTACTTC	CASSQDLVADTYEQYF
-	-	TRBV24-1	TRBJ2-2	TGTGCCACCAGTGATCCCGACGGGGTTCACACCGGGGAGCTGTTTTTT	CATSDPDGVHTGELFF
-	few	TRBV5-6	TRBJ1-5	TGTGCCAGCAGCGGCCCTGGGCAGTACAATCAGCCCCAGCATTTT	CASSGPGQYNQPQHF
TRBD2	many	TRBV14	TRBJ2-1	TGTGCCAGCAGCCGAGAACACGGGACTAGCGGGAGGAATGAGCAGTTCTTC	CASSREHGTSGRNEQFF
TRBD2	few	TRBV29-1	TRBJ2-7	TGCAGCGTTGAAACGGGACTAGACTACGAGCAGTACTTC	CSVETGLDYEQYF
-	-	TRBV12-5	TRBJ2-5	TGTGCTAGTGGCTCTACCTGGGGAGCCGAGACCCAGTACTTC	CASGSTWGAETQYF
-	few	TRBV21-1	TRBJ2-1	TGTGCCAGCAGCAAAGGGGTTCGTGAGCAGTTCTTC	CASSKGVREQFF
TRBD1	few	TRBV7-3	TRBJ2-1	TGTGCCAGCAGCTTGAACAAACCGGGACAGGATGAGCAGTTCTTC	CASSLNKPGQDEQFF
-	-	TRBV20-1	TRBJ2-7	TGCAGTGCCGCCCTCGGGGAGCAGTACTTC	CSAALGEQYF
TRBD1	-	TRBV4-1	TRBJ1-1	TGCGCCAGCAGCCAGGGACAGGGGGGGACTGAAGTTTTCTTT	CASSQGQGGTEVFF
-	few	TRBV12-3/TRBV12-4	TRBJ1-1	TGTGCCAGCAGTTTACATCAAGTAGCTGAAGCTTTCTTT	CASSLHQVAEAFF
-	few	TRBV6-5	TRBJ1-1	TGTGCCAGCAGTTATTTTGGGGTGGCCACTGAAGCTTTCTTT	CASSYFGVATEAFF
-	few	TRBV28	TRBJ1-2	TGTGCCAGCAGTTTATGGGCAGGATACGGCTACACCTTC	CASSLWAGYGYTF
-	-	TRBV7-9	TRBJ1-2	TGTGCCAGCAGCCGGGAGGTCTATGGCTACACCTTC	CASSREVYGYTF
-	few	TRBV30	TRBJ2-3	TGTGCCTGGGGCAGGGATTACACAGATACGCAGTATTTT	CAWGRDYTDTQYF
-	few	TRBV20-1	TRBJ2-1	TGCAGTGCCCCGGGGGCAGCGGCCTCCTACAATGAGCAGTTCTTC	CSAPGAAASYNEQFF
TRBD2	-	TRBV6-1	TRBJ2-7	TGTGCCAGCGGCCGGGAGGCCGCCTACGAGCAGTACTTC	CASGREAAYEQYF
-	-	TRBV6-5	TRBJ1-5	TGTGCCAGCAGTTACTCGATGAATCAGCCCCAGCATTTT	CASSYSMNQPQHF
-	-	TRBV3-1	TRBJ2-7	TGTGCCAGCAGCCAAATATACGAGCAGTACTTC	CASSQIYEQYF
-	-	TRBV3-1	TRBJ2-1	TGTGCCAGCAGCCAAGGGCTAGCCGTCTCCTACAATGAGCAGTTCTTC	CASSQGLAVSYNEQFF
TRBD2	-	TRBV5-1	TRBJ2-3	TGCGCCAGCAGCTTCGTGGGACTAGCGGGAGATCAAGATACGCAGTATTTT	CASSFVGLAGDQDTQYF
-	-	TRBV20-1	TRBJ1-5	TGCAGTGCTAGAGTCGACAGATTCGGGGGGCCCCAGCATTTT	CSARVDRFGGPQHF